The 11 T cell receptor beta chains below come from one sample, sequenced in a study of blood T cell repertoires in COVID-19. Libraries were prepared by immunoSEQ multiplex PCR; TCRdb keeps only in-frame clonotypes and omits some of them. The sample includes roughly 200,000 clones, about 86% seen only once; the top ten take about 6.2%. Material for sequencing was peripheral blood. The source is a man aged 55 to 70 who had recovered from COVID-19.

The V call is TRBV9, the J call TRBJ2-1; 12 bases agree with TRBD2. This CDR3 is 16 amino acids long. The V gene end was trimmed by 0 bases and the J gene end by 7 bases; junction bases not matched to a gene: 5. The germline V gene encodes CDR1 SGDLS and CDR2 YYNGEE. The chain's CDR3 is CASSVGLAGVSNEQFF. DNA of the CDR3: TGTGCCAGCAGCGTAGGACTAGCGGGAGTATCGAATGAGCAGTTCTTC.

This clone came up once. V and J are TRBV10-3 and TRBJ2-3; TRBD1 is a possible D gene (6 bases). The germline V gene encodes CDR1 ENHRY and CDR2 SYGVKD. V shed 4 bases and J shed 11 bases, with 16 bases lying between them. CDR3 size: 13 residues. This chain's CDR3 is CAISGLTGGKQYF. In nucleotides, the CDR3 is TGTGCCATCAGTGGATTGACAGGTGGTAAGCAGTATTTT.

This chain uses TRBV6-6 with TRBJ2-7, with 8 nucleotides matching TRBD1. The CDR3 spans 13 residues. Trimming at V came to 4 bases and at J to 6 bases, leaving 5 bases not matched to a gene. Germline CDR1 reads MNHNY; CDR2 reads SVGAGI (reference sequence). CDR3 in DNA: TGTGCCAGCAGTTGGGGACAGGCCCTCGAGCAGTACTTC. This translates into CASSWGQALEQYF.

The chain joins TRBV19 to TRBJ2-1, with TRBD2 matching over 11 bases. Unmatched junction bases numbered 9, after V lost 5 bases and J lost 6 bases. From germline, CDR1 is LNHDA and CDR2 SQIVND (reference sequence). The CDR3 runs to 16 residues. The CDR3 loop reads CASSVRSGGALNEQFF. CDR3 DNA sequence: TGTGCCAGTAGTGTCCGTAGCGGGGGGGCCCTCAATGAGCAGTTCTTC.

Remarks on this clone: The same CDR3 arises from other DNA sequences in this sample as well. The CDR3 DNA sequence: TGTGCCAGCTCACCACCCGGACAGGGAAATCAGCCCCAGCATTTT. Protein sequence: CASSPPGQGNQPQHF. This chain links TRBV18 with TRBJ1-5; 8 bases fit TRBD1. Germline V gene data show CDR1 as KGHSH and CDR2 as LQKENI. J gave up 4 bases and V 0 bases, and 2 bases lay outside the gene matches. The CDR3 extends over 15 amino acids.

The CDR3 loop reads CASSAADTQYF. The CDR3 DNA follows: TGTGCCAGTAGTGCAGCAGATACGCAGTATTTT. The chain couples TRBV19 to TRBJ2-3; no clear D gene. V was pared by 5 bases and J by 4 bases, with 4 bases between. This CDR3 is built from 11 residues. The germline V gene has CDR1 LNHDA and CDR2 SQIVND (reference sequence).

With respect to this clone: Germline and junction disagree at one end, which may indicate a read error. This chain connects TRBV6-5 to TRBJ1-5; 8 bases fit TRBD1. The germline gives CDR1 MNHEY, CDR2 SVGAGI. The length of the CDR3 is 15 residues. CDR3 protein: CASTYLDRDNQPQHF. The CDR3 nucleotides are TGTGCCAGCACTTACTTGGACAGGGACAATCAGCCCCAGCATTTT.

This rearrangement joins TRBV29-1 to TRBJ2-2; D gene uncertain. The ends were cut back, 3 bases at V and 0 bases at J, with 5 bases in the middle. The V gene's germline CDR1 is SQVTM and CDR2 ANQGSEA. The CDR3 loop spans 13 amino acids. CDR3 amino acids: CSVDRSNTGELFF. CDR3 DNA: TGCAGCGTTGACAGGTCGAACACCGGGGAGCTGTTTTTT.

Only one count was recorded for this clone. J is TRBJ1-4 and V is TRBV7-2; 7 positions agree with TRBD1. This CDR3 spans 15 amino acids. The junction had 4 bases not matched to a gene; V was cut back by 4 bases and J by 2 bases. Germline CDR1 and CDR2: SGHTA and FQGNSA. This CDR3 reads CASSSTGWTNEKLFF. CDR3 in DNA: TGTGCCAGCAGCTCGACAGGGTGGACTAATGAAAAACTGTTTTTT.

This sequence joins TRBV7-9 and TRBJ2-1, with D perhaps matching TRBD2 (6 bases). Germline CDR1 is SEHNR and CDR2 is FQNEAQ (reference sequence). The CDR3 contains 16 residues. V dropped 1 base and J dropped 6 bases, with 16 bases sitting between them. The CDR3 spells CASSLGRGLSANEQFF. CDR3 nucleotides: TGTGCCAGCAGCTTAGGGAGGGGACTTAGTGCCAATGAGCAGTTCTTC.

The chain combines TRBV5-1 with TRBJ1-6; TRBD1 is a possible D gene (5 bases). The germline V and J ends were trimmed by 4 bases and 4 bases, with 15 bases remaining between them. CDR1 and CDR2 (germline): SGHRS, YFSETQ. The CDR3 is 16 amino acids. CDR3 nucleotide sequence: TGCGCCAGCAGCCGGGACGGCGGGGTGTATAATTCACCCCTCCACTTT. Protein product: CASSRDGGVYNSPLHF. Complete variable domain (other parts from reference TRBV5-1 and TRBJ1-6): KAGVTQTPRYLIKTRGQQVTLSCSPISGHRSVSWYQQTPGQGLQFLFEYFSETQRNKGNFPGRFSGRQFSNSRSEMNVSTLELGDSALYLCASSRDGGVYNSPLHFGNGTRLTVT.